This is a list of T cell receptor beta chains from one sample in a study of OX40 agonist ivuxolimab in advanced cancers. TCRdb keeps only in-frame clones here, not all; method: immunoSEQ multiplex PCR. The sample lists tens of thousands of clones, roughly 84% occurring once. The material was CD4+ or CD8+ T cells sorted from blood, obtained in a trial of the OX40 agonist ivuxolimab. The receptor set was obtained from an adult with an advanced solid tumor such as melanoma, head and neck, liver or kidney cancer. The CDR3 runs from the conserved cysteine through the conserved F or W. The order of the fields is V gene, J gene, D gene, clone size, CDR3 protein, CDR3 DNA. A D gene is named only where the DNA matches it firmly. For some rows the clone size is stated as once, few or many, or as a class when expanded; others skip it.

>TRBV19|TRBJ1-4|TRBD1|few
CASSDRGREKLFF
TGTGCCAGTAGTGACAGGGGGCGGGAAAAACTGTTTTTT
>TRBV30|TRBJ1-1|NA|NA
CAWSSSGWTEAFF
TGTGCCTGGAGTTCCTCAGGGTGGACTGAAGCTTTCTTT
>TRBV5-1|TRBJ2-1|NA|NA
CASSLGGPQGSSYNEQFF
TGCGCCAGCAGCTTGGGAGGCCCCCAGGGGAGCTCCTACAATGAGCAGTTCTTC
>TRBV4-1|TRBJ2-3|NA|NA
CASSQLGLTTDTQYF
TGCGCCAGCAGCCAATTGGGTCTAACCACAGATACGCAGTATTTT
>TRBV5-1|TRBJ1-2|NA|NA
CASSLQGAMYGYTF
TGCGCCAGCAGCTTGCAGGGTGCGATGTATGGCTACACCTTC
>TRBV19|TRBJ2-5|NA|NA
CASNKGLKETQYF
TGTGCCAGTAATAAGGGGTTAAAAGAGACCCAGTACTTC
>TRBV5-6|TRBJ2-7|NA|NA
CASSFMPSYEQYF
TGTGCCAGCAGCTTTATGCCCTCCTACGAGCAGTACTTC
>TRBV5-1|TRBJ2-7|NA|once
CASSLATVNEQYF
TGCGCCAGCAGCTTGGCGACAGTAAACGAGCAGTACTTC
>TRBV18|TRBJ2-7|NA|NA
CASSPSRGGSGTYEQYF
TGTGCCAGCTCACCGTCTCGAGGGGGAAGCGGCACCTACGAGCAGTACTTC
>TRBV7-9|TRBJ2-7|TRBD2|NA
CASSLTSGSIYEQYF
TGTGCCAGCAGCTTAACTAGCGGGAGTATCTACGAGCAGTACTTC
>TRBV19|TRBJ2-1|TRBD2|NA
CASSIGLAGVLAEQFF
TGTGCCAGTAGTATAGGACTAGCGGGAGTTTTGGCAGAGCAGTTCTTC
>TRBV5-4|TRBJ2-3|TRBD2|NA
CASSPYNRLAGPKDTDTQYF
TGTGCCAGCAGCCCATACAATCGACTAGCGGGCCCGAAAGACACAGATACGCAGTATTTT
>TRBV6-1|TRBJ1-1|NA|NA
CASSEWKEGNTEAFF
TGTGCCAGCAGTGAATGGAAGGAGGGGAACACTGAAGCTTTCTTT
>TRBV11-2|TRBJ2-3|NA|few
CASSSGLPPADTQYF
TGTGCCAGCAGCTCGGGACTCCCTCCCGCAGATACGCAGTATTTT
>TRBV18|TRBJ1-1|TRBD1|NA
CASSLGQGNTEAFF
TGTGCCAGCTCTTTAGGACAGGGGAACACTGAAGCTTTCTTT
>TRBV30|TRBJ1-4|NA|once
CAWSGVGFGEKLFF
TGTGCCTGGAGTGGAGTGGGGTTCGGGGAAAAACTGTTTTTT
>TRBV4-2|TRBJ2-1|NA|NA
CASSREVGPRSGNEQFF
TGTGCCAGCAGCCGAGAGGTCGGTCCCCGTTCTGGAAATGAGCAGTTCTTC
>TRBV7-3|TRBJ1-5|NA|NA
CASSYPSRREGNQPQHF
TGTGCCAGCAGCTACCCTAGCAGGAGGGAAGGAAATCAGCCCCAGCATTTT
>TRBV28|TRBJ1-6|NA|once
CASTQASTPLHF
TGTGCCAGCACTCAGGCCTCTACACCCCTCCACTTT
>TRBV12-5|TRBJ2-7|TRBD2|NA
CASGMDPGLAGTLSYEQYF
TGTGCTAGTGGTATGGACCCGGGACTAGCGGGAACTCTCTCCTACGAGCAGTACTTC
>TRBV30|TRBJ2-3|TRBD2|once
CAWRGSSGVRDTQYF
TGTGCCTGGAGAGGGTCTAGCGGGGTAAGGGATACGCAGTATTTT
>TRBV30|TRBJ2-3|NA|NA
CAWSVPPGDTQYF
TGTGCCTGGAGTGTACCCCCAGGAGATACGCAGTATTTT
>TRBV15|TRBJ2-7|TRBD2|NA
CATSRRTSGNYEQYF
TGTGCCACCAGCAGGAGGACTAGCGGGAACTACGAGCAGTACTTC
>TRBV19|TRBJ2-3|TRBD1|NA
CASSMRSQLGDRGTDTQYF
TGTGCCAGTAGTATGCGCTCCCAACTGGGGGACAGGGGCACAGATACGCAGTATTTT
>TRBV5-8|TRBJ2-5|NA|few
CASSLDGGASETQYF
TGTGCCAGCAGCTTGGACGGCGGGGCTAGTGAGACCCAGTACTTC
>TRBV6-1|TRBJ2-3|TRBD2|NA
CASSELREWFSDTQYF
TGTGCCAGCAGTGAATTGCGGGAGTGGTTTTCAGATACGCAGTATTTT
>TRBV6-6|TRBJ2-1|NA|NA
CASSTGVNEQFF
TGTGCCAGCAGTACCGGGGTGAATGAGCAGTTCTTC
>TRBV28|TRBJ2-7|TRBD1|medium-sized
CASKTGGIYEQYF
TGTGCCAGCAAAACAGGGGGCATCTACGAGCAGTACTTC
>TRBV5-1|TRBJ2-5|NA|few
CASSFALGPSDKETQYF
TGCGCCAGCAGCTTCGCCTTGGGGCCCAGCGACAAAGAGACCCAGTACTTC
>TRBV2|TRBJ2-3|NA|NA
CASSEVLSTDTQYF
TGTGCCAGCAGTGAAGTCTTAAGCACAGATACGCAGTATTTT
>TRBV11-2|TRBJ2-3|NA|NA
CASSSRLYTDTQYF
TGTGCCAGCAGCTCAAGACTATACACAGATACGCAGTATTTT
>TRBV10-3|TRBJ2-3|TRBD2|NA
CAISESTSGDTQYF
TGTGCCATCAGTGAGTCGACTAGCGGGGATACGCAGTATTTT
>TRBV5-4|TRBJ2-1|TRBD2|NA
CASSHNNREEGEQFF
TGTGCCAGCAGCCATAATAATCGGGAGGAAGGCGAGCAGTTCTTC
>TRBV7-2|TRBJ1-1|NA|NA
CASRSPGTGPEAFF
TGTGCCAGCAGATCCCCGGGCACTGGGCCTGAAGCTTTCTTT
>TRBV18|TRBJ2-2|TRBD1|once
CASSPRTGVSTGELFF
TGTGCCAGCTCACCGCGGACAGGGGTCAGCACCGGGGAGCTGTTTTTT
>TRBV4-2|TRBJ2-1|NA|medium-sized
CASSQESNEQFF
TGTGCCAGCAGCCAAGAGAGCAATGAGCAGTTCTTC
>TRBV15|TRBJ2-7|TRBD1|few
CATSRGRQGYEQYF
TGTGCCACCAGCAGAGGGAGACAGGGCTACGAGCAGTACTTC
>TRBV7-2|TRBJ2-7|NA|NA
CASSLTGLAGAEGGYEQYF
TGTGCCAGCAGCTTAACCGGCCTGGCGGGAGCCGAGGGGGGCTACGAGCAGTACTTC
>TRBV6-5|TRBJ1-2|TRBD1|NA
CASSFKGTGGTGGYTF
TGTGCCAGCAGTTTTAAGGGGACAGGGGGCACCGGTGGCTACACCTTC
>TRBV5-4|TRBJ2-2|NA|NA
CASSSGGDMTGELFF
TGTGCCAGCAGCTCAGGGGGGGACATGACCGGGGAGCTGTTTTTT
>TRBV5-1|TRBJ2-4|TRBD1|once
CASSLGQGAIQYF
TGCGCCAGCAGCTTGGGACAGGGGGCCATTCAGTACTTC
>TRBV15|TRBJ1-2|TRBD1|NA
CATREEGSPTGYGYTF
TGTGCCACCAGGGAAGAAGGGAGTCCGACAGGGTATGGCTACACCTTC
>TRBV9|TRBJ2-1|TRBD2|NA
CASSASGRLAEGNEQFF
TGTGCCAGCAGCGCGAGCGGGAGGCTTGCGGAGGGAAATGAGCAGTTCTTC
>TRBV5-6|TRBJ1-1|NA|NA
CASSFAGGAEAFF
TGTGCCAGCAGCTTTGCGGGGGGAGCTGAAGCTTTCTTT
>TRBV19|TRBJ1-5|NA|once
CASRGTNQPQHF
TGTGCCAGTAGGGGCACCAATCAGCCCCAGCATTTT
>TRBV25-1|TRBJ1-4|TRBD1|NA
CASSDRDSRPNEKLFF
TGTGCCAGCAGTGACCGGGACAGCCGACCAAATGAAAAACTGTTTTTT
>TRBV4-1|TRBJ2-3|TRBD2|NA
CASSQPPVRLAGSTDTQYF
TGCGCCAGCAGCCAACCCCCGGTTCGACTAGCGGGGTCCACAGATACGCAGTATTTT
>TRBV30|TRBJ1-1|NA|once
CAWSPFGRVGTEAFF
TGTGCCTGGAGTCCTTTCGGCAGAGTGGGCACTGAAGCTTTCTTT
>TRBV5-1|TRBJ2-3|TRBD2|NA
CASSLTTSGPTDTQYF
TGCGCCAGCAGCCTGACGACTAGCGGGCCCACAGATACGCAGTATTTT
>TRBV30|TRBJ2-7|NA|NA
CAWGESPLHEQYF
TGTGCCTGGGGGGAGAGCCCGTTACACGAGCAGTACTTC
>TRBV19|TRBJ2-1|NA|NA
CASSIAVADPKQFF
TGTGCCAGTAGTATAGCGGTAGCGGACCCCAAGCAGTTCTTC
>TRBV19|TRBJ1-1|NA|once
CASSGGGAEAFF
TGTGCCAGTAGTGGGGGGGGCGCGGAAGCTTTCTTT
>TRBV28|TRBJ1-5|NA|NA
CASSLRAGPQHF
TGTGCCAGCAGTTTAAGGGCGGGGCCCCAGCATTTT
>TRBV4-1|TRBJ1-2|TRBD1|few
CASSRLFDRDNYGYTF
TGCGCCAGCAGCCGACTTTTTGACAGGGACAACTATGGCTACACCTTC
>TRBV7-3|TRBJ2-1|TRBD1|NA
CASSKQGDNEQFF
TGTGCCAGCAGCAAACAGGGGGACAATGAGCAGTTCTTC
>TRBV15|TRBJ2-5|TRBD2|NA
CATSSKLAGQTQYF
TGTGCCACCAGCAGCAAACTAGCGGGACAGACCCAGTACTTC
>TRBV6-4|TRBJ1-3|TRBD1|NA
CASRAGTGGFFPGNTIYF
TGTGCCAGCAGGGCCGGGACAGGGGGCTTTTTCCCTGGAAACACCATATATTTT
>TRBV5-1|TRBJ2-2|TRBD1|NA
CASSFPGQPFANTGELFF
TGCGCCAGCAGCTTCCCGGGACAGCCTTTCGCGAACACCGGGGAGCTGTTTTTT